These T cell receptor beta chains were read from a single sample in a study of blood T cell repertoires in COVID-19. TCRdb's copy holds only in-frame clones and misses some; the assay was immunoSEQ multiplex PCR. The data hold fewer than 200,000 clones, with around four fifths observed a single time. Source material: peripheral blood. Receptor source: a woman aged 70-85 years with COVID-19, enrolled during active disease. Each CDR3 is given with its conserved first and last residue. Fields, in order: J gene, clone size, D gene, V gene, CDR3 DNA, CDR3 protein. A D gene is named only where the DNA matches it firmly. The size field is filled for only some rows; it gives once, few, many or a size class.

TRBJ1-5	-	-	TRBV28	TGTGCCAGCAGTTACGTAGACGGGGTGTGTTTT	CASSYVDGVCF
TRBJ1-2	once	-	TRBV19	TGTGCCAGTAGTACGAAGAGACAGGTCTATGGCTACACCTTC	CASSTKRQVYGYTF
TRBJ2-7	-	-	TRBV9	TGTGCCAGCAGCGTAGACCTCGGAGGCGAGCAGTACTTC	CASSVDLGGEQYF
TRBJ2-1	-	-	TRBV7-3	TGTGCCAGCAGCCCAGGGTCACCCCGTCCCAATGAGCAGTTCTTC	CASSPGSPRPNEQFF
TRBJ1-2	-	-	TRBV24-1	TGTGCCACCAGTGACTCTGACGGAACAGTCTATGGCTACACCTTC	CATSDSDGTVYGYTF
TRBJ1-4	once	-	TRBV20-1	TGCAGTGCAAGCCGTGGTGAAAAACTGTTTTTT	CSASRGEKLFF
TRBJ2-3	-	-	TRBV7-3	TGTGCCAGCAGCTTAATTGGAGGGCCTTATTCACACTCTAGCACAGATACGCAGTATTTT	CASSLIGGPYSHSSTDTQYF
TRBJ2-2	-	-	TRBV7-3	TGTGCCAGCCGTTGGCAGGGGTTGGGCGGGGAGCTGTTTTTT	CASRWQGLGGELFF
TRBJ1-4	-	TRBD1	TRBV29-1	TGCAGCGTTGGGGACAGGGGGCTGGAAAAACTGTTTTTT	CSVGDRGLEKLFF
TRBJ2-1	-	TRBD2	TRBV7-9	TGTGCCAGCAGCTCGACTAGCCCCTTAAAGAATGAGCAGTTCTTC	CASSSTSPLKNEQFF
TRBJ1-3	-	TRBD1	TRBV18	TGTGCCAGCTCACCACCACGGACAGGGTCTGGAAACACCATATATTTT	CASSPPRTGSGNTIYF
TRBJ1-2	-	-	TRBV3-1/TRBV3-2	TGTGCCAGCAGCATGGGCCTCGCGCCCAACTATGGCTACACCTTC	CASSMGLAPNYGYTF
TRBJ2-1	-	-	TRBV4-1	TGCGCCAGCAGCCAATATGGGACTGCATACAATGAGCAGTTCTTC	CASSQYGTAYNEQFF
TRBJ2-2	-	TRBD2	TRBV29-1	TGCAGCGTTGGGGTTAGCGGGAGTTCGAACACCGGGGAGCTGTTTTTT	CSVGVSGSSNTGELFF
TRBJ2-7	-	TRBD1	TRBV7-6	TGTGCCAGCAGCTCCCCCGACAGGGCGAGCTACGAGCAGTACTTC	CASSSPDRASYEQYF
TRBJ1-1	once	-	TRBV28	TGTGCCAGCAGTCTATTCGGGGGGAAAACTGAAGCTTTCTTT	CASSLFGGKTEAFF
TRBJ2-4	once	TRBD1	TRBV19	TGTGCCAGTAGTAGACAGGACAGGGGACATCTAGCCAAAAACATTCAGTACTTC	CASSRQDRGHLAKNIQYF
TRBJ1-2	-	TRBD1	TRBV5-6	TGTGCCAGCAGCCGGAGGACAGTAGGACAGGGGGCCATGAGGGGCTACACCTTC	CASSRRTVGQGAMRGYTF
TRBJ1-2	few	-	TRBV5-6	TGTGCCAGCAGCTTGCGTGGGTGGGGCAACTATGGCTACACCTTC	CASSLRGWGNYGYTF
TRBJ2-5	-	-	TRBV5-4	TGTGCCAGCAGGCCGGGACTGGGTCAAGAGACCCAGTACTTC	CASRPGLGQETQYF
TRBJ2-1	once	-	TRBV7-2	TGTGCCAGCAGCCCTGGGACTCGCTCCTACAATGAGCAGTTCTTC	CASSPGTRSYNEQFF
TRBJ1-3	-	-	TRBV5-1	TGCGCCAGCAGCGTGGGGCAGATGTCTGGAAACACCATATATTTT	CASSVGQMSGNTIYF
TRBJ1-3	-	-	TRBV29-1	TGCAGCGTTCGTTCCCCTGGAAACACCATATATTTT	CSVRSPGNTIYF
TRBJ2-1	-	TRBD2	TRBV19	TGTGCCAGTAGTCCCTCTAGCGGGAGTGTGTTCTTC	CASSPSSGSVFF
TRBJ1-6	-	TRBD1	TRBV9	TGTGCCAGCAGCAGACAGGGGAATTCACCCCTCCACTTT	CASSRQGNSPLHF
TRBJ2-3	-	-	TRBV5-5	TGTGCCAGCAGCCTAGGGAGCGTCTACCCCGAAAGGGATACGCAGTATTTT	CASSLGSVYPERDTQYF
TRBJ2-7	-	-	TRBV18	TGTGCCAGCTCACCAATGGGGCTGAGCTCCTACGAGCAGTACTTC	CASSPMGLSSYEQYF
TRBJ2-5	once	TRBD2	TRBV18	TGTGCCAGCTCACTGGGCGGGAGTGCAGAGACCCAGTACTTC	CASSLGGSAETQYF
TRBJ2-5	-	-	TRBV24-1	TGTGCCACCAGTGATCCTGGACGGACTCAAGAGACCCAGTACTTC	CATSDPGRTQETQYF
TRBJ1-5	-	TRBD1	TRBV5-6	TGTGCCAGCAGCTTAGGACAGGTCTATAGCAATCAGCCCCAGCATTTT	CASSLGQVYSNQPQHF
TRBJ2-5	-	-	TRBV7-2	TGTGCCAGCAGCTTAGGCAGATTCCAAGAGACCCAGTACTTC	CASSLGRFQETQYF
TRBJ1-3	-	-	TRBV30	TGTGCCTGGAGGTCCACAGATCGTGGAAACACCATATATTTT	CAWRSTDRGNTIYF
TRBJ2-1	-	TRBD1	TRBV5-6	TGTGCCAGCAGCAGCAGACAGGGGGCGGTTCGCAATGAGCAGTTCTTC	CASSSRQGAVRNEQFF
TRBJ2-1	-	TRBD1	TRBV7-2	TGTGCCAGCACCCCGTGGTTGGGACAGACATATTACAATGAGCAGTTCTTC	CASTPWLGQTYYNEQFF
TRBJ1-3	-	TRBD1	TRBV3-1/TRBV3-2	TGTGCCAGCAGTCAAAGGACAGGGTCCAACACCATATATTTT	CASSQRTGSNTIYF
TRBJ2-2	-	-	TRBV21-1	TGTGCCAGGACAGAAAACTACACCGGGGAGCTGTTTTTT	CARTENYTGELFF
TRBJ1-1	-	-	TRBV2	TGTGCCAGCGCCCTTGGCAGGGTCACTGAAGCTTTCTTT	CASALGRVTEAFF
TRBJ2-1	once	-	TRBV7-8	TGTGCCAGCAGCTCTAGTTCATCGAGTTATGAGCAGTTCTTC	CASSSSSSSYEQFF
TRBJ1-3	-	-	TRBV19	TGTGCCAGTAGTTACCTCCGGGGTCCTGGAAACACCATATATTTT	CASSYLRGPGNTIYF
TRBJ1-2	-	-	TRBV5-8	TGTGCCAGCAGCTTGGTTCGGGGAGATGGCTACACCTTC	CASSLVRGDGYTF
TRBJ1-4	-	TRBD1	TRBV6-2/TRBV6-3	TGTGCCAGCAGTGAGGACAGGGACTATGAAAAACTGTTTTTT	CASSEDRDYEKLFF
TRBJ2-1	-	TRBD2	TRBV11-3	TGTGCCAGCAGCCAACGGACTAGCGGGATTCGGGGCTCCTACAATGAGCAGTTCTTC	CASSQRTSGIRGSYNEQFF
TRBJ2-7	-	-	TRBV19	TGTGCCAGTAGTGTAACCGGGACAAACTACGAGCAGTACTTC	CASSVTGTNYEQYF
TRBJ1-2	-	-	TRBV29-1	TGCAGCGTAGCGGAGGCCGGCGCTAACTATGGCTACACCTTC	CSVAEAGANYGYTF
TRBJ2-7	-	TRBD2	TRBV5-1	TGCGCCAGCAGCTTGGAGGCAGCGGGACTAGCGGGAGGGGGTGAGCAGTACTTC	CASSLEAAGLAGGGEQYF
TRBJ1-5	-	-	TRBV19	TGTGCCAGTAGTATTGGGGGGGCGAGTTCTCAGCCCCAGCATTTT	CASSIGGASSQPQHF
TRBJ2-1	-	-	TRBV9	TGTGCCAGCAGCCGGGAGTTGTCCTACAATGAGCAGTTCTTC	CASSRELSYNEQFF
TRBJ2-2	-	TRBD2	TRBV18	TGTGCCAGCTCATCCCTAGCGGGAGCGAACACCGGGGAGCTGTTTTTT	CASSSLAGANTGELFF
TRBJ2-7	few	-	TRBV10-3	TGTGCCATCAGTGACCCCCATCCCGGGATTATCTACGAGCAGTACTTC	CAISDPHPGIIYEQYF
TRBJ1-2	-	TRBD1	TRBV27	TGTGCCAGCAGTGTTCAGGGGGCAGGAGCTAACTATGGCTACACCTTC	CASSVQGAGANYGYTF
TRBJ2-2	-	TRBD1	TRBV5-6	TGTGCCAGCAGCCTTAGGACAGGGGTGGTAACCGGGGAGCTGTTTTTT	CASSLRTGVVTGELFF
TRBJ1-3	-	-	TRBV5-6	TGTGCCAGCAGCGGTTTTGGCAACAAAAACACCATATATTTT	CASSGFGNKNTIYF
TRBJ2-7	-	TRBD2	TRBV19	TGTGCCAGTAGTAGTTCCGGGACTAGCGGCTCCTACGAGCAGTACTTC	CASSSSGTSGSYEQYF
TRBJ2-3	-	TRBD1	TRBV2	TGTGCGGGACAGGGTAGGGATACGCAGTATTTT	CAGQGRDTQYF
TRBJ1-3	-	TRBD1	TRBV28	TGTGCCAGCAGTTTATTTTCCGGGACAGGGAGAAGTATCCGAAACACCATATATTTT	CASSLFSGTGRSIRNTIYF
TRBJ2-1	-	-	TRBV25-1	TGTGCCAGCAGTGACTGGACAGAGCAGTTCTTC	CASSDWTEQFF
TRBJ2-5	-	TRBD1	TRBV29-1	TGCAGCGTTGAAGCGAGGACAGGGGGCGCGAAGACCCAGTACTTC	CSVEARTGGAKTQYF
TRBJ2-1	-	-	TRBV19	TGTGCCAGTAGTAAGGGGTACTACAATGAGCAGTTCTTC	CASSKGYYNEQFF
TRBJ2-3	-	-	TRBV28	TGTGCCAGCAGTTCCCCATCCCCGGGATGGATGTATTTT	CASSSPSPGWMYF
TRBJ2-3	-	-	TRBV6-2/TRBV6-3	TGTGCCAGCAGTGTAGCGTTGGCGAATACGCAGTATTTT	CASSVALANTQYF